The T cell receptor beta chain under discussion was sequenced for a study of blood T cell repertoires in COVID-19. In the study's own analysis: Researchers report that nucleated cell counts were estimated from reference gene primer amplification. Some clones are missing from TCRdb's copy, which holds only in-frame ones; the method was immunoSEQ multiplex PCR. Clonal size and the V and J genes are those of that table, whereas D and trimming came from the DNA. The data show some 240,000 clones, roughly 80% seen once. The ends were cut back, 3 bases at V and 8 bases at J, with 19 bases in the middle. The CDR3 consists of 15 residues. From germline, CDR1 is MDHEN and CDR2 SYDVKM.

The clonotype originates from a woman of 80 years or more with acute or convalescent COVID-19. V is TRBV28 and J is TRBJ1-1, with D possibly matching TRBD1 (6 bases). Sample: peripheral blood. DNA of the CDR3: TGTGCCAGCAGTTTTCCCGGCAGGGGCGACCAGGAAGCTTTCTTT. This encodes CASSFPGRGDQEAFF.